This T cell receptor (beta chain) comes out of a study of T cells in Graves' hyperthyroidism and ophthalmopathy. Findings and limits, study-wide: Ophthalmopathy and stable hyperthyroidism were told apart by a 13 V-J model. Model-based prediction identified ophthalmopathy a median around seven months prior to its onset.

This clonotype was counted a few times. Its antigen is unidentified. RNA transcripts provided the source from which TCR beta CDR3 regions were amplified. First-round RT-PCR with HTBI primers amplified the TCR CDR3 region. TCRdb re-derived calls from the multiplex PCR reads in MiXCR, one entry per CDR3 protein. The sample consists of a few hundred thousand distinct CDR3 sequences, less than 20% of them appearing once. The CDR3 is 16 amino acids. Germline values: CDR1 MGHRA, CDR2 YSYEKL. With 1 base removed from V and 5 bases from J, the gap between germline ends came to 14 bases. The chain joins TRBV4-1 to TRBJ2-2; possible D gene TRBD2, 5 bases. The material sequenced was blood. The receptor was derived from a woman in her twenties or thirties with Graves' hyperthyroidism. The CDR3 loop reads CASSQARFTGTGELFF. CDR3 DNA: TGCGCCAGCAGCCAAGCCCGATTTACGGGAACCGGGGAGCTGTTTTTT.